This entry lists 15 T cell receptor beta chains sequenced from one sample in a study of blood T cell repertoires in COVID-19. Data came from immunoSEQ multiplex PCR; TCRdb stores just in-frame clones and leaves some out. Among 110,000 to 150,000 clones listed, around 82% were seen once. The source material was peripheral blood. These receptors all come from a human donor in a cohort sampled during active COVID-19.

The gene calls are TRBV3-1 (or the pseudogene TRBV3-2) and TRBJ1-1; 7 nucleotides match TRBD1. This CDR3 comprises 15 residues. J was trimmed by 7 bases and V by 1 base; bases with no gene match: 9. The germline V gene encodes CDR1 LGHDT and CDR2 YNNKEL (reference sequence). In nucleotides, the CDR3 is TGTGCCAGCAGCCAAGCCCCGGACAGGCCGCTTGAAGCTTTCTTT. It encodes CASSQAPDRPLEAFF.

There are a few counts of this clone. The CDR3 DNA reads TGCAGCGTCGGCCCGCGGGAGCAGTTCTTC. Translating gives CSVGPREQFF. V is TRBV29-1 and J is TRBJ2-1; D gene ambiguous. Germline lookup yields CDR1 SQVTM and CDR2 ANQGSEA. The V gene lost 6 bases and the J gene lost 10 bases, with 10 bases spanning the gap. The length of the CDR3 is 10 residues.

This clone came up many times. The gene calls are TRBV6-5 and TRBJ2-2, with 14 bases identical to TRBD2. Germline V gene sequence: CDR1 MNHEY, CDR2 SVGAGI. V gave up 8 bases and J gave up 8 bases; unmatched junction bases: 4. The CDR3 has 14 amino acids. The CDR3 DNA is TGTGCCAGCGGGACTAGCGGGAGTTCAGGGGAGCTGTTTTTT. As protein: CASGTSGSSGELFF.

The chain joins TRBV3-1 (or the pseudogene TRBV3-2) to TRBJ2-6; TRBD2 is a possible D gene (5 bases). Looked up from germline, CDR1 is LGHDT and CDR2 is YNNKEL (reference sequence). The CDR3 extends over 16 amino acids. Trimming shortened V by 0 bases and J by 2 bases, and 8 bases separated the two germline ends. The CDR3 region is CASSQDIGAGANVLTF. CDR3 DNA sequence: TGTGCCAGCAGCCAAGATATCGGGGCTGGGGCCAACGTCCTGACTTTC.

V usage is TRBV2 and J usage is TRBJ2-3, with 7 bases that match TRBD2. Trimming took 2 bases from V and 5 from J; bases not matched to a gene: 7. Germline CDR1 reads SNHLY; CDR2 reads FYNNEI. The CDR3 sequence is 15 residues long. The DNA for the CDR3 is TGTGCCAGCAGTGAAATGACTGGGGGGGGAGATACGCAGTATTTT. This translates into CASSEMTGGGDTQYF. Combining the CDR3 with reference TRBV2 and TRBJ2-3 gives the whole variable domain EPEVTQTPSHQVTQMGQEVILRCVPISNHLYFYWYRQILGQKVEFLVSFYNNEISEKSEIFDDQFSVERPDGSNFTLKIRSTKLEDSAMYFCASSEMTGGGDTQYFGPGTRLTVL.

The J gene is TRBJ2-7, the V gene TRBV19; 9 positions agree with TRBD1. Germline assignment: CDR1 LNHDA and CDR2 SQIVND (reference sequence). The V segment lost 5 bases and the J segment 3 bases; nucleotides outside the gene matches: 8. The length of the CDR3 is 15 residues. CDR3 sequence reads: CASSVQGQGIYEQYF. The CDR3 DNA reads TGTGCCAGTAGTGTCCAGGGACAGGGAATCTACGAGCAGTACTTC.

CDR3 DNA sequence: TGTGCCAGCAGCCCCCGGGGAGGCCTACGATCCAATGAGCAGTTCTTC. It codes for CASSPRGGLRSNEQFF. The chain uses TRBV5-5 and TRBJ2-1; the D gene is possibly TRBD2 (6 bases). Germline CDR1 and CDR2: SGHKS and YYEKEE (reference sequence). CDR3 length: 16 residues. V dropped 4 bases and J dropped 6 bases, with 20 bases sitting between them.

Only one count was recorded for this clone. The genes are TRBV4-2 and TRBJ2-5; TRBD2 matches at 14 bases. The CDR3 covers 16 residues. V trimming: 1 base; J trimming: 4 bases; junction bases outside the gene matches: 2. Germline V gives CDR1 LGHNA, CDR2 YNFKEQ. Written as DNA, the CDR3 is TGTGCCAGCAGCCAAGTCGGACTAGCGGGAGGAGAGACCCAGTACTTC. This codes for CASSQVGLAGGETQYF.

The V call is TRBV11-3, the J call TRBJ2-2; D might be TRBD1 (5 bases). Germline V gives CDR1 SGHNT, CDR2 YENEEA. Trimming removed 3 bases from V and 1 base from J, with 15 bases in between. This CDR3 region has 17 residues. The CDR3 loop reads CASSLMSGFGNTGELFF. CDR3 DNA sequence: TGTGCCAGCAGCTTGATGTCAGGGTTCGGGAACACCGGGGAGCTGTTTTTT.

V gene TRBV27 combines with J gene TRBJ1-6, with 7 bases fitting TRBD1. This CDR3 is 15 amino acids long. Trimming took 4 bases from V and 6 from J; bases not matched to a gene: 6. In germline, CDR1 is MNHEY, CDR2 SMNVEV (reference sequence). The chain's CDR3 is CASSSPGQPNSPLHF. The CDR3 DNA follows: TGTGCCAGCAGTTCCCCGGGACAGCCTAATTCACCCCTCCACTTT.

V is TRBV7-2 and J is TRBJ2-2; 7 nucleotides agree with TRBD1. The CDR3 contains 14 residues. Germline-derived CDR1 and CDR2 are SGHTA and FQGNSA. J lost 7 bases, V lost 0 bases, and 2 bases had no gene match. The CDR3 nucleotides read TGTGCCAGCAGCTTAGCGGCAGGGGGCGGGGAGCTGTTTTTT. This translates into CASSLAAGGGELFF.

This clone appeared a single time. The V call is TRBV10-3, the J call TRBJ2-2; D is possibly TRBD1 (6 bases). The germline V and J ends were trimmed by 6 bases and 3 bases, with 11 bases remaining between them. Germline V gives CDR1 ENHRY, CDR2 SYGVKD. There are 14 residues in the CDR3. The CDR3: CAISARGDTGELFF. CDR3 coding DNA: TGTGCCATCAGCGCCAGGGGAGACACCGGGGAGCTGTTTTTT.

This clone was seen just once. This chain joins TRBV4-1 and TRBJ1-1; 8 bases match TRBD1. CDR1 and CDR2 from the germline V gene are MGHRA and YSYEKL. The J segment lost 7 bases and the V segment lost 0 bases, leaving 7 bases of the junction unmatched. CDR3 length: 15 amino acids. The CDR3: CASSQDGRGLNEAFF. The CDR3 DNA reads TGCGCCAGCAGCCAAGACGGCAGGGGGCTGAATGAAGCTTTCTTT.

The rearrangement uses TRBV19 and TRBJ1-1, with D maybe TRBD1 (5 bases). There are 13 residues in the CDR3. Germline V gene lookup returns CDR1 LNHDA and CDR2 SQIVND (reference sequence). V was cut by 7 bases and J by 1 base, with 10 bases left in between. This CDR3 reads CASKSQGNTEAFF. For the CDR3, the DNA is TGTGCCAGTAAAAGCCAGGGGAACACTGAAGCTTTCTTT.

Many counts were recorded for this clone. The chain has TRBV5-1 and TRBJ2-7, with 7 bases fitting TRBD1. The ends lost 0 bases at V and 3 bases at J; junction bases unmatched: 6. CDR3 length: 15 amino acids. Germline CDR1 reads SGHRS; CDR2 reads YFSETQ. CDR3 DNA: TGCGCCAGCAGCTTGGATGGGACAGACCTCTACGAGCAGTACTTC. It yields the protein CASSLDGTDLYEQYF.